These 7 T cell receptor beta chains originate from one sample sequenced in a study of early T cells in non-severe SARS-CoV-2 infection. In TCRdb, the 5' RACE reads were re-called with MiXCR into one record per CDR3 protein. The sample consists of roughly 54,000 distinct CDR3 sequences, around 6% of them appearing once. The sequenced sample consisted of whole blood. The source of these receptors is an adult who was a healthcare worker with PCR-confirmed SARS-CoV-2 infection or an uninfected control (not recorded which).

This clonotype has only a few counts. The rearrangement links TRBV20-1 to TRBJ2-2; tentatively, D is TRBD2 (5 bases). Germline values: CDR1 DFQATT, CDR2 SNEGSKA (reference sequence). This CDR3 region has 13 residues. Trimming stripped 3 bases from V and 4 bases from J, with 9 bases between. For the CDR3, the DNA is TGCAGTGCTAGTCCGGGGTTCACCGGGGAGCTGTTTTTT. This encodes CSASPGFTGELFF.

This clonotype was seen a few times. As DNA, the CDR3 is TGTGCCAGCAGTCCTCCGACTAGCTCGGGTGAAAAACTGTTTTTT. Translation gives CASSPPTSSGEKLFF. The rearrangement links TRBV28 to TRBJ1-4; D gene unclear. Between the trimmed V and J ends, which lost 5 bases and 7 bases, there was a span of 17 bases. The CDR3 is made up of 15 amino acids. Germline V gives CDR1 MDHEN, CDR2 SYDVKM. Drawing the rest from reference TRBV28 and TRBJ1-4, the complete variable domain is DVKVTQSSRYLVKRTGEKVFLECVQDMDHENMFWYRQDPGLGLRLIYFSYDVKMKEKGDIPEGYSVSREKKERFSLILESASTNQTSMYLCASSPPTSSGEKLFFGSGTQLSVL.

The table lists this clonotype with a few counts. The chain couples TRBV18 to TRBJ1-1; D is possibly TRBD1 (5 bases). V lost 3 bases and J lost 0, with 8 bases in between. The CDR3 is 14 residues long. Germline V gene sequence: CDR1 KGHSH, CDR2 LQKENI. The CDR3 nucleotides are TGTGCCAGCTCACCTTACAGGATGAACACTGAAGCTTTCTTT. It specifies CASSPYRMNTEAFF.

This clonotype has a handful of counts. The chain links TRBV6-2 or TRBV6-3 to TRBJ1-5, with unresolved D. CDR3 size: 20 residues. Germline V gene data show CDR1 as MNHEY and CDR2 as SVGEGT. V was cut by 0 bases and J by 2 bases, with 23 bases left in between. The CDR3 nucleotides are TGTGCCAGCAGTTACTCGCCAGGATCGACCTCGCGGGTGGGCAATCAGCCCCAGCATTTT. It codes for CASSYSPGSTSRVGNQPQHF.

This clonotype appeared many times. The chain carries TRBV11-2 and TRBJ2-3; the match to TRBD1 covers 7 bases. CDR1 and CDR2 from the germline V gene are SGHAT and FQNNGV. This CDR3 comprises 16 residues. Losses at the gene ends were 4 bases for V and 5 bases for J; bases not matched to a gene: 12. The CDR3 sequence: CASSSLRGGRGDTQYF. The DNA for the CDR3 is TGTGCCAGCAGCTCCTTGAGAGGGGGCAGGGGAGATACGCAGTATTTT.

This clonotype turned up a few times. The chain couples TRBV6-2 or TRBV6-3 to TRBJ2-3, with D tentatively TRBD2 (6 bases). V dropped 6 bases and J dropped 5 bases, with 21 bases sitting between them. Germline V gene lookup returns CDR1 MNHEY and CDR2 SVGEGT. There are 16 residues in the CDR3. The DNA of the CDR3 is TGTGCCAGCAGGAGGGACGGCGGGGCCACGGGAGATACGCAGTATTTT. Translation gives CASRRDGGATGDTQYF.

This clonotype was picked up many times. The chain joins TRBV14 to TRBJ1-3; D not resolved. The CDR3 loop spans 15 amino acids. Germline V gene sequence: CDR1 SGHDN, CDR2 FVKESK. V lost 2 bases and J 4 bases, leaving 12 bases between the germline ends. The CDR3 region is CASSQRSLIGNTIYF. The CDR3 nucleotides are TGTGCCAGCAGCCAAAGGAGTTTGATCGGAAACACCATATATTTT.